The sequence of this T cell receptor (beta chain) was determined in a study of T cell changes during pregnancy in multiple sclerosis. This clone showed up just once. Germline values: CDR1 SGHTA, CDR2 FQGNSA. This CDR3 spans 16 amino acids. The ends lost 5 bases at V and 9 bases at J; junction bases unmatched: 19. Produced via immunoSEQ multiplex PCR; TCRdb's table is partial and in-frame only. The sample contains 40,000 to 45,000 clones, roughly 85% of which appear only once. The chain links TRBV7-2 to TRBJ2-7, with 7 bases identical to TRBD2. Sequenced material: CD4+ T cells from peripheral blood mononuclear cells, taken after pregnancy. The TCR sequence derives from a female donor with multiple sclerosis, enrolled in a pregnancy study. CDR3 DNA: TGTGCCAGCAGCCCCCTCGGGGGGACCCTCCCAGGCAGGCAGTACTTC. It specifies CASSPLGGTLPGRQYF.